What follows are 20 T cell receptor beta chains derived from one specimen sequenced in a study of blood T cell repertoires in COVID-19. The protocol was immunoSEQ multiplex PCR, while the TCRdb copy is restricted to in-frame clones and leaves out a portion. The sample holds around 94,000 clones, 80% to 95% seen once. Source material: peripheral blood. These receptors originate from a woman aged 45-65 years with COVID-19, enrolled during active disease.

This rearrangement joins TRBV2 to TRBJ1-4, with D possibly TRBD1 on 5 matching bases. Trimming removed 1 base from V and 3 bases from J, with 9 bases in between. Germline CDR1 reads SNHLY; CDR2 reads FYNNEI. The CDR3 consists of 15 residues. CDR3 protein: CASSEGTRANEKLFF. DNA of the CDR3: TGTGCCAGCAGTGAAGGGACACGAGCTAATGAAAAACTGTTTTTT.

The chain has TRBV9 and TRBJ2-2; D unclear. Germline-derived CDR1 and CDR2 are SGDLS and YYNGEE. The ends were cut back, 2 bases at V and 2 bases at J, with 13 bases in the middle. The CDR3 has 16 amino acids. The CDR3 DNA follows: TGTGCCAGCAGCGTCCAAGAACGGAGCAACACCGGGGAGCTGTTTTTT. Its protein is CASSVQERSNTGELFF.

The gene calls are TRBV4-3 and TRBJ1-2, with TRBD1 as a possible D gene (6 bases). This CDR3 spans 17 amino acids. Germline CDR1 is LGHNA and CDR2 is YSLEER. Trimming removed 0 bases from V and 7 bases from J, with 21 bases in between. Here the CDR3 reads CASSQDRGHRDLSGYTF. CDR3 nucleotides: TGCGCCAGCAGCCAAGATCGTGGCCACAGGGATCTGAGTGGCTACACCTTC.

This clone was detected once. This sequence joins TRBV11-2 and TRBJ1-2, with 10 bases fitting TRBD1. V lost 1 base, J lost 1 base, and 3 bases stayed unmatched. The germline V gene has CDR1 SGHAT and CDR2 FQNNGV. This CDR3 is 16 amino acids long. The CDR3 region has the DNA TGTGCCAGCAGCTTAGCCGGACAGGGGGGTAACTATGGCTACACCTTC. Amino acid sequence: CASSLAGQGGNYGYTF.

The V and J genes are TRBV21-1 and TRBJ1-5; whether TRBD1, the table's D call, matches the DNA was not checked. TRBV21-1 is a known pseudogene. This CDR3 is 21 amino acids long. CDR3 protein: CASSNLTFPTGENLVGQPQHF. The CDR3 bases are TGTGCCAGCAGCAATCTCACCTTTCCGACAGGGGAGAACTTAGTGGGTCAGCCCCAGCATTTT.

The V gene is TRBV6-2 or TRBV6-3, the J gene TRBJ2-7; 11 bases agree with TRBD2. There are 15 residues in the CDR3. Germline CDR1 MNHEY, CDR2 SVGEGT. V lost 5 bases, J lost 3 bases, and 6 bases stayed unmatched. The CDR3 sequence is CASSRRLAGSYEQYF. The CDR3 DNA sequence: TGTGCCAGCAGTCGGAGACTAGCGGGGAGCTACGAGCAGTACTTC.

This clone was seen just once. The gene calls are TRBV6-5 and TRBJ1-3; 7 bases map to TRBD1. The germline gives CDR1 MNHEY, CDR2 SVGAGI. This CDR3 region has 13 residues. The J segment lost 5 bases and the V segment lost 5 bases, leaving 3 bases of the junction unmatched. CDR3 DNA sequence: TGTGCCAGCAGTCGGGACAGTAGAAACACCATATATTTT. This codes for CASSRDSRNTIYF.

This chain uses TRBV4-1 with TRBJ1-1, with D hard to call. The CDR3 extends over 13 amino acids. Germline assignment: CDR1 MGHRA and CDR2 YSYEKL. V was clipped by 2 bases and J by 3 bases, with 7 bases between them. CDR3 sequence: CASSQKRDTEAFF. In DNA form, the CDR3 reads TGCGCCAGCAGCCAAAAGAGGGACACTGAAGCTTTCTTT.

The V and J genes are TRBV25-1 and TRBJ1-2; D may be TRBD1 (5 bases). Between the trimmed V and J ends, which lost 1 base and 4 bases, there was a span of 19 bases. Per germline, CDR1 MGHDK and CDR2 SYGVNS. The CDR3 extends over 17 amino acids. The CDR3 here is CASSEWSGRANGYGYTF. The DNA for the CDR3 is TGTGCCAGCAGTGAATGGTCAGGGAGGGCGAACGGCTATGGCTACACCTTC.

This clone has at least ten counts. This chain joins TRBV7-2 and TRBJ2-7, with D perhaps matching TRBD2 (6 bases). CDR1 is SGHTA, CDR2 FQGNSA, per germline. V was pared by 2 bases and J by 0 bases, with 20 bases between. The CDR3 spans 18 residues. DNA for the CDR3: TGTGCCAGCAGCTTAAGGCCCCTGACTAGTTTCTTCTCCTACGAGCAGTACTTC. This codes for CASSLRPLTSFFSYEQYF.

The chain combines TRBV13 with TRBJ1-1; possibly TRBD1 for D (6 bases). The CDR3 has 15 amino acids. The V and J ends lost 4 bases and 1 base respectively, with 13 bases between them. Germline CDR1 and CDR2: PRHDT and FYEKMQ (reference sequence). The CDR3 here is CASSSLTGKNTEAFF. Here the CDR3 DNA reads TGTGCCAGCAGCTCCCTGACAGGAAAGAACACTGAAGCTTTCTTT.

The chain carries TRBV29-1 and TRBJ1-2; a possible D gene is TRBD1 (6 bases). This CDR3 has 12 amino acids. Trimming pared 7 bases from V and 8 bases from J, leaving 17 bases between. Germline V gene lookup returns CDR1 SQVTM and CDR2 ANQGSEA. The CDR3 region is CSAYSGVGGYTF. CDR3 nucleotide sequence: TGCAGCGCTTACTCAGGGGTAGGAGGCTACACCTTC.

The chain employs TRBV12-3 or TRBV12-4 and TRBJ1-2; 7 bases are a match to TRBD1. The CDR3 consists of 11 residues. J was trimmed by 7 bases and V by 8 bases; bases with no gene match: 4. CDR3 sequence: CASGQGGGYTF. CDR3 nucleotides: TGTGCCAGCGGTCAGGGGGGTGGCTACACCTTC.

The chain has TRBV11-2 and TRBJ1-1; D gene uncertain. Germline V gene data show CDR1 as SGHAT and CDR2 as FQNNGV. The CDR3 consists of 11 residues. V shed 0 bases and J shed 8 bases, with 4 bases lying between them. This chain's CDR3 is CASSLDVEAFF. For the CDR3, the DNA is TGTGCCAGCAGCTTAGATGTAGAAGCTTTCTTT.

The V gene is TRBV19, the J gene TRBJ2-1; 10 bases match TRBD2. V lost 7 bases and J lost 6; bases outside the gene matches: 6. The CDR3 sequence is 14 residues long. CDR1 is LNHDA, CDR2 SQIVND, per germline (reference sequence). CDR3 in DNA: TGTGCCAGTACAGCGGGGGGGCTGGGCAATGAGCAGTTCTTC. It specifies CASTAGGLGNEQFF. Full variable domain (remainder filled in from reference TRBV19 and TRBJ2-1): DGGITQSPKYLFRKEGQNVTLSCEQNLNHDAMYWYRQDPGQGLRLIYYSQIVNDFQKGDIAEGYSVSREKKESFPLTVTSAQKNPTAFYLCASTAGGLGNEQFFGPGTRLTVL.

The chain has TRBV2 and TRBJ2-3, with 7 bases lining up with TRBD2. This CDR3 is built from 16 residues. Germline V CDR1 and CDR2: SNHLY, FYNNEI. J lost 6 bases, V lost 4 bases, and 13 bases had no gene match. CDR3 DNA sequence: TGTGCCAGCAGTGGTTTGGGGAGGGGACCGCGGGATACGCAGTATTTT. It specifies CASSGLGRGPRDTQYF. The variable domain in full, with the rest retrieved from reference TRBV2 and TRBJ2-3, is EPEVTQTPSHQVTQMGQEVILRCVPISNHLYFYWYRQILGQKVEFLVSFYNNEISEKSEIFDDQFSVERPDGSNFTLKIRSTKLEDSAMYFCASSGLGRGPRDTQYFGPGTRLTVL.

The chain uses TRBV19 and TRBJ1-2; D perhaps matches TRBD1 (6 bases). The CDR3 loop spans 14 amino acids. The V gene's germline CDR1 is LNHDA and CDR2 SQIVND (reference sequence). V was trimmed by 6 bases and J by 2 bases, leaving 13 bases between them. The CDR3 loop reads CASRETGRNYGYTF. Written as DNA, the CDR3 is TGTGCCAGTAGAGAGACAGGCCGAAACTATGGCTACACCTTC.

The V gene is TRBV2, the J gene TRBJ1-3, with a weak D call TRBD1 (5 bases). This CDR3 is built from 14 residues. Germline CDR1 SNHLY, CDR2 FYNNEI. The V and J ends lost 11 bases and 1 base respectively, with 15 bases between them. The CDR3 protein is CASTGRLSGNTIYF. In nucleotides, the CDR3 is TGTGCCTCAACAGGACGGCTTTCTGGAAACACCATATATTTT.

This chain connects TRBV5-4 to TRBJ1-5; no definite D call. Germline values: CDR1 SGHNT, CDR2 YYREEE (reference sequence). The V end was cut by 0 bases, the J end by 4 bases, with 5 bases between. The CDR3 runs 13 residues. CDR3 loop: CASSLAPNQPQHF. The CDR3, as DNA: TGTGCCAGCAGCTTGGCCCCGAATCAGCCCCAGCATTTT.

This chain links TRBV27 with TRBJ1-2; 11 bases line up with TRBD1. The CDR3 is 17 residues long. V shed 6 bases and J 3 bases; nucleotides not matched to a gene: 12. Per germline, CDR1 MNHEY and CDR2 SMNVEV (reference sequence). The DNA of the CDR3 is TGTGCCAGCAGCCCCGTCGGACAGGGGGCGAATCACTATGGCTACACCTTC. Protein product: CASSPVGQGANHYGYTF.